Below are 25 T cell receptor beta chains sequenced from a single sample in a study of beta chain features in type 1 diabetes. Notes on the study in general: Type 1 diabetes patients had TCRB CDR3s that were shorter (moderately but significantly so) in all four CD4+ subsets.

No antigen has been assigned to these receptors. All of the isolated RNA was reverse transcribed, so expressed TCRB transcripts were sequenced. Clones were sequenced by immunoSEQ multiplex PCR, and TCRdb holds only the in-frame ones, with some missing. The sample has roughly 700,000 clones, 13% seen once; the top ten hold 0.022%. Sequencing input: naive CD4+ T cells from blood. All receptors derive from a man aged 18 to 30 with type 1 diabetes.

For this clone: Within the sample, other DNA sequences also encode this same CDR3. The chain has TRBV19 and TRBJ2-3, with D possibly matching TRBD1 (5 bases). The CDR3 contains 12 residues. Germline values: CDR1 LNHDA, CDR2 SQIVND (reference sequence). V was trimmed by 7 bases and J by 0 bases, leaving 5 bases between them. The CDR3 here is CASTGSTDTQYF. In nucleotides, the CDR3 is TGTGCCAGTACAGGGAGCACAGATACGCAGTATTTT.

With respect to this clone: This sample also contains other DNA sequences that code for the same CDR3. The J gene is TRBJ2-7, the V gene TRBV20-1; D is uncertain. The CDR3 loop spans 11 amino acids. Trimming pared 2 bases from V and 1 base from J, leaving 3 bases between. Germline V gene lookup returns CDR1 DFQATT and CDR2 SNEGSKA (reference sequence). DNA of the CDR3: TGCAGTGCTAGAAATTCCTACGAGCAGTACTTC. Translation gives CSARNSYEQYF.

V gene TRBV19 combines with J gene TRBJ1-4; no firm D call. Germline CDR1 and CDR2: LNHDA and SQIVND (reference sequence). V dropped 5 bases and J dropped 6 bases, with 13 bases sitting between them. The CDR3 runs to 14 residues. The CDR3 sequence is CASSPWAGDEKLFF. The CDR3 nucleotides read TGTGCCAGTAGTCCCTGGGCGGGAGATGAAAAACTGTTTTTT.

This clone has a handful of counts. The rearrangement joins TRBV5-1 to TRBJ1-2; TRBD1 agrees at 10 bases. The CDR3 runs to 15 residues. Germline CDR1 reads SGHRS; CDR2 reads YFSETQ. Unmatched junction bases numbered 7, after V lost 4 bases and J lost 4 bases. The CDR3 spells CASSHRDRGSYGYTF. DNA of the CDR3: TGCGCCAGCAGCCACCGGGACAGGGGATCCTATGGCTACACCTTC. Using reference TRBV5-1 and TRBJ1-2 for the parts outside the CDR3, the full variable domain is KAGVTQTPRYLIKTRGQQVTLSCSPISGHRSVSWYQQTPGQGLQFLFEYFSETQRNKGNFPGRFSGRQFSNSRSEMNVSTLELGDSALYLCASSHRDRGSYGYTFGSGTRLTVV.

Concerning this clone: This same CDR3 is encoded by further DNA sequences in the sample. The chain is built from TRBV30 and TRBJ1-4; D is unclear. Trimming removed 1 base at V and 7 bases at J, with 10 bases between. CDR1 and CDR2 (germline): GTSNPN, SVGIG (reference sequence). This CDR3 is built from 13 residues. The DNA of the CDR3 is TGTGCCTGGAGTGCCGGAGTGGGTGAAAAACTGTTTTTT. It encodes CAWSAGVGEKLFF.

In its sample, this clone was seen a few times. The chain recombines TRBV15 with TRBJ2-2, with D possibly matching TRBD1 (6 bases). Germline V gene sequence: CDR1 LNHNV, CDR2 YYDKDF (reference sequence). The CDR3 extends over 16 amino acids. The V gene lost 0 bases and the J gene lost 1 base, with 9 bases spanning the gap. The CDR3: CATSREPRGNTGELFF. Here the CDR3 DNA reads TGTGCCACCAGCAGAGAGCCCAGGGGGAACACCGGGGAGCTGTTTTTT.

This clone was detected only a few times. The V and J genes are TRBV4-1 and TRBJ1-2, with no clear D. The length of the CDR3 is 15 residues. Trimming took 4 bases from V and 4 from J, leaving 16 bases between them. Germline values: CDR1 MGHRA, CDR2 YSYEKL. CDR3 DNA: TGCGCCAGCAGCCCATTAATCGATGTGAGCTATGGCTACACCTTC. Residues: CASSPLIDVSYGYTF.

The V call is TRBV2, the J call TRBJ2-3, with 9 nucleotides matching TRBD2. This CDR3 is built from 15 residues. Germline V gene data show CDR1 as SNHLY and CDR2 as FYNNEI. Trimming at V came to 5 bases and at J to 1 base, leaving 4 bases not matched to a gene. The CDR3 DNA sequence: TGTGCCAGCAGTCCTCAGCGGGGGGGCACAGATACGCAGTATTTT. This translates into CASSPQRGGTDTQYF.

The chain joins TRBV30 to TRBJ2-5, with 7 positions matching TRBD1. This CDR3 region has 15 residues. The ends lost 0 bases at V and 0 bases at J; junction bases unmatched: 4. Germline V gene lookup returns CDR1 GTSNPN and CDR2 SVGIG (reference sequence). The CDR3 here is CAWSVGDRDQETQYF. The CDR3 region has the DNA TGTGCCTGGAGTGTAGGGGACAGAGACCAAGAGACCCAGTACTTC.

J is TRBJ2-7 and V is TRBV10-3; D may be TRBD1 (5 bases). Deletions cut 1 base from V and 5 bases from J, with 12 bases between. The CDR3 length is 14 residues. CDR1 is ENHRY, CDR2 SYGVKD, per germline. The CDR3 loop is CAISEYPDTDEQYF. CDR3 sequence (DNA): TGTGCCATCAGTGAGTACCCGGACACGGACGAGCAGTACTTC.

For this clone: At the DNA level, this CDR3 is encoded by other sequences in the same sample as well. CDR3 nucleotides: TGTGCCACCAGCAGAGGAGGATCCAATCAGCCCCAGCATTTT. Translation gives CATSRGGSNQPQHF. This chain links TRBV15 with TRBJ1-5; D unresolved. The CDR3 sequence is 14 residues long. Trimming cost V 1 base and J 3 bases, with 7 bases left between them. The germline CDR1 and CDR2 sequences are LNHNV and YYDKDF (reference sequence).

This clone has a handful of counts. This chain connects TRBV2 to TRBJ2-1; 8 bases map to TRBD1. The CDR3 consists of 14 residues. The junction had 5 bases not matched to a gene; V was cut back by 8 bases and J by 2 bases. From germline, CDR1 is SNHLY and CDR2 FYNNEI. This CDR3 is CASATGDPYNEQFF. The CDR3 bases are TGTGCCAGCGCGACAGGGGACCCCTACAATGAGCAGTTCTTC.

The chain couples TRBV6-1 to TRBJ1-1; D is unclear. V lost 1 base, J lost 0 bases, and 6 bases lay in between. CDR3 length: 14 amino acids. Germline-derived CDR1 and CDR2 are MNHNS and SASEGT. Here the CDR3 DNA reads TGTGCCAGCAGTGAAGAGACCATGAACACTGAAGCTTTCTTT. The encoded protein is CASSEETMNTEAFF.

This clone came up a few times. The chain employs TRBV5-1 and TRBJ2-5, with 8 nucleotides matching TRBD1. CDR3 length equals 14 residues. Germline-derived CDR1 and CDR2 are SGHRS and YFSETQ. V gave up 4 bases and J gave up 7 bases; unmatched junction bases: 9. The chain's CDR3 is CASSLGQAAGTQYF. The CDR3 DNA follows: TGCGCCAGCAGCCTGGGACAGGCTGCGGGGACCCAGTACTTC.

This clone was seen a few times. The V and J genes are TRBV5-4 and TRBJ2-7; possibly TRBD1 for D (8 bases). This CDR3 has 15 residues. CDR1 is SGHNT and CDR2 is YYREEE in the germline V gene (reference sequence). CDR3 residues: CATGRPQGASYEQYF. The DNA of the CDR3 is TGTGCAACCGGGAGGCCCCAGGGGGCCTCCTACGAGCAGTACTTC. Based on the CDR3 plus reference TRBV5-4 and TRBJ2-7, the full variable domain is ETGVTQSPTHLIKTRGQQVTLRCSSQSGHNTVSWYQQALGQGPQFIFQYYREEENGRGNFPPRFSGLQFPNYSSELNVNALELDDSALYLCATGRPQGASYEQYFGPGTRLTVT.

This clone has just a few counts. The chain recombines TRBV6-5 with TRBJ2-7; tentatively, D is TRBD1 (5 bases). CDR1 MNHEY and CDR2 SVGAGI come from the germline V gene. The CDR3 sequence is 15 residues long. Between the trimmed V and J ends, which lost 0 bases and 4 bases, there was a span of 13 bases. The CDR3 bases are TGTGCCAGCAGTTACTCGGATCAGGGTGGTTACGAGCAGTACTTC. This codes for CASSYSDQGGYEQYF.

V gene TRBV4-1 combines with J gene TRBJ1-5; 7 bases are shared with TRBD1. Germline trimming cut 1 base from V and 3 bases from J; bases unmatched to any gene: 9. Germline loops: CDR1 MGHRA, CDR2 YSYEKL. There are 17 residues in the CDR3. CDR3 amino acids: CASSQGDRTGSNQPQHF. The CDR3 DNA sequence: TGCGCCAGCAGCCAAGGAGACCGGACAGGATCCAATCAGCCCCAGCATTTT.

The gene calls are TRBV27 and TRBJ1-1; weak D call: TRBD1 (5 bases). This CDR3 spans 12 amino acids. V was clipped by 8 bases and J by 1 base, with 8 bases between them. The V gene's germline CDR1 is MNHEY and CDR2 SMNVEV (reference sequence). The CDR3: CASLDRNTEAFF. The CDR3 DNA is TGTGCCAGCTTAGACAGGAACACTGAAGCTTTCTTT.

This clone showed up just a few times. The CDR3 loop reads CASSQHYRGNTGELFF. CDR3 DNA: TGCGCCAGCAGCCAACACTACAGGGGAAACACCGGGGAGCTGTTTTTT. V usage is TRBV4-1 and J usage is TRBJ2-2; TRBD1 matches at 7 bases. The germline V gene encodes CDR1 MGHRA and CDR2 YSYEKL. The V and J ends lost 2 bases and 2 bases, in that order; junction bases with no gene match: 5. The CDR3 consists of 16 residues.

This clone has a handful of counts. V is TRBV5-4 and J is TRBJ1-2; D uncertain. Trimming took 2 bases from V and 5 from J, leaving 7 bases between them. This CDR3 is built from 12 residues. Germline CDR1 is SGHNT and CDR2 is YYREEE (reference sequence). The CDR3 DNA follows: TGTGCCAGCAGCTTCGGATTTTATGGCTACACCTTC. Protein sequence: CASSFGFYGYTF. Together with reference TRBV5-4 and TRBJ1-2, the CDR3 gives the full variable domain: ETGVTQSPTHLIKTRGQQVTLRCSSQSGHNTVSWYQQALGQGPQFIFQYYREEENGRGNFPPRFSGLQFPNYSSELNVNALELDDSALYLCASSFGFYGYTFGSGTRLTVV.

This clone was observed a few times. The V and J genes are TRBV6-5 and TRBJ1-2; 7 bases fit TRBD1. The CDR3 has 15 residues. After removal of 5 bases from V and 3 bases from J, the junction contained 9 bases not matched to a gene. Germline V gives CDR1 MNHEY, CDR2 SVGAGI. The DNA for the CDR3 is TGTGCCAGCAGTCCACATTTTACAGGGGACTATGGCTACACCTTC. Amino acids: CASSPHFTGDYGYTF.

This clone was observed a handful of times. This CDR3 is also generated by other DNA sequences in the sample. This chain joins TRBV19 and TRBJ2-3; D not resolved. CDR1 is LNHDA, CDR2 SQIVND, per germline (reference sequence). V shed 5 bases and J shed 3 bases, with 6 bases lying between them. CDR3 length equals 12 residues. This CDR3 reads CASSLRTDTQYF. CDR3 bases: TGTGCCAGTAGTCTCCGGACAGATACGCAGTATTTT.

The rearrangement joins TRBV5-6 to TRBJ1-2; D gene uncertain. V dropped 0 bases and J dropped 4 bases, with 4 bases sitting between them. Germline lookup yields CDR1 SGHDT and CDR2 YYEEEE. The CDR3 contains 12 residues. The CDR3 DNA follows: TGTGCCAGCAGCTTGGTTCCCTATGGCTACACCTTC. It is translated as CASSLVPYGYTF.

In this sample, this clone turned up a few times. The V and J genes are TRBV7-2 and TRBJ1-5, with TRBD1 identical over 10 bases. Unmatched junction bases numbered 6, after V lost 9 bases and J lost 1 base. There are 15 residues in the CDR3. Germline V gene sequence: CDR1 SGHTA, CDR2 FQGNSA. This CDR3 is CASTRQGASNQPQHF. The DNA for the CDR3 is TGTGCCAGTACCCGACAGGGGGCGAGCAATCAGCCCCAGCATTTT.

This rearrangement joins TRBV27 to TRBJ1-5; no firm D call. V lost 8 bases to trimming and J lost 2 bases, with 10 bases between them. The CDR3 covers 13 residues. The germline V gene encodes CDR1 MNHEY and CDR2 SMNVEV (reference sequence). DNA for the CDR3: TGTGCCAGCGGGCTCACAGGCAATCAGCCCCAGCATTTT. It specifies CASGLTGNQPQHF.